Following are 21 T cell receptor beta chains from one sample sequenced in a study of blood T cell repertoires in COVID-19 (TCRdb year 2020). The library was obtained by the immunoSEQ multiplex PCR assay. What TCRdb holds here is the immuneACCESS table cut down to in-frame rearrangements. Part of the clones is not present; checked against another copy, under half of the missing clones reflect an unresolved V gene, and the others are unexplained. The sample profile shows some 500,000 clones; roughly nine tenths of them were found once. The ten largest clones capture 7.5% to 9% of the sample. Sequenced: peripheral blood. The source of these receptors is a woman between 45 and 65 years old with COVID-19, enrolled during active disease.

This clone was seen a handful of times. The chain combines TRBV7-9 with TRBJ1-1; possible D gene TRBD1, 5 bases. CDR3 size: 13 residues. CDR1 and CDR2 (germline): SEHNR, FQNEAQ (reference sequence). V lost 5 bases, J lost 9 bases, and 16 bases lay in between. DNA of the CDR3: TGTGCCAGCAGCACGGACACTAATCTTAAAGCTTTCTTT. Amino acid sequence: CASSTDTNLKAFF.

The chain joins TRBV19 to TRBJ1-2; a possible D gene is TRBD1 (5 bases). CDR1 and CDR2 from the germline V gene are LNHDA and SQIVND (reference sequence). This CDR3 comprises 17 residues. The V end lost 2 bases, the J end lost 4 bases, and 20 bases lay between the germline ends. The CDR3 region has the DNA TGTGCCAGTAGTATATCTATTACGGGGGGAGGTTCCTATGGCTACACCTTC. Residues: CASSISITGGGSYGYTF.

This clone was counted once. As DNA, the CDR3 is TGTGCCAGCGCACCGGCGCGGGGTAGTGACACTGAAGCTTTCTTT. This codes for CASAPARGSDTEAFF. The rearrangement uses TRBV5-5 and TRBJ1-1; D gene unclear. V shed 7 bases and J shed 3 bases, with 19 bases lying between them. CDR1 and CDR2 (germline): SGHKS, YYEKEE (reference sequence). This CDR3 is built from 15 residues.

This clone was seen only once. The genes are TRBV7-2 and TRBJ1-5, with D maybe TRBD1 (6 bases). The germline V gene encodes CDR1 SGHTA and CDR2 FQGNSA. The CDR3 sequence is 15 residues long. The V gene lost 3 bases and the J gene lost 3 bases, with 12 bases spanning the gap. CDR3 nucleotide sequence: TGTGCCAGCAGCTTGGATACAGGGAACAATCAGCCCCAGCATTTT. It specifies CASSLDTGNNQPQHF.

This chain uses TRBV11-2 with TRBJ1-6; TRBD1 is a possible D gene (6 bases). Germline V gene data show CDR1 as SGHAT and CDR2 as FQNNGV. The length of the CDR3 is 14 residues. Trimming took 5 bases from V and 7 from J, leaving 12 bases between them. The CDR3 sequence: CASSPRGPNSPLHF. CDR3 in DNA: TGTGCCAGCAGCCCGCGGGGGCCAAATTCACCCCTCCACTTT.

The CDR3 sequence is CASSLGGPGGGAEAFF. CDR3 DNA sequence: TGTGCCAGCAGCTTAGGGGGCCCCGGGGGAGGCGCTGAAGCTTTCTTT. The V and J genes are TRBV7-2 and TRBJ1-1; D might be TRBD1 (5 bases). The ends were cut back, 1 base at V and 6 bases at J, with 18 bases in the middle. CDR1 and CDR2 from the germline V gene are SGHTA and FQGNSA. The CDR3 sequence is 16 residues long.

The CDR3 DNA reads as TGTGCCCAAGATCGGGGGGCCCAAGAGACCCAGTACTTC. Translating gives CAQDRGAQETQYF. The chain links TRBV30 to TRBJ2-5; tentative D call: TRBD2 (7 bases). V was pared by 8 bases and J by 1 base, with 14 bases between. CDR3 length: 13 amino acids. Germline V CDR1 and CDR2: GTSNPN, SVGIG (reference sequence).

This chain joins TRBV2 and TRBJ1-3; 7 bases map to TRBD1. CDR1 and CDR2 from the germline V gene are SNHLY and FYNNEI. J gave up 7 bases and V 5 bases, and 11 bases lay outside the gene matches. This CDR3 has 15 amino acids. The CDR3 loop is CASSSITGVGNTIYF. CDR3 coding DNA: TGTGCCAGCAGTTCCATTACAGGGGTGGGGAACACCATATATTTT. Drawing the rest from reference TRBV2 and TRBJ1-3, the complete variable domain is EPEVTQTPSHQVTQMGQEVILRCVPISNHLYFYWYRQILGQKVEFLVSFYNNEISEKSEIFDDQFSVERPDGSNFTLKIRSTKLEDSAMYFCASSSITGVGNTIYFGEGSWLTVV.

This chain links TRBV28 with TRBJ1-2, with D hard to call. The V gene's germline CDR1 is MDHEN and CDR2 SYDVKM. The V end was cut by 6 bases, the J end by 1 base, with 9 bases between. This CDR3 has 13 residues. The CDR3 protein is CASRLSHNYGYTF. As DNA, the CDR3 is TGTGCCAGCAGGCTATCTCATAACTATGGCTACACCTTC.

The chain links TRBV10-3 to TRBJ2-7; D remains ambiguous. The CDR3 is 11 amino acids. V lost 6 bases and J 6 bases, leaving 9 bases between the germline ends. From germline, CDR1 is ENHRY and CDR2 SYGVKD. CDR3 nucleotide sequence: TGTGCCATCAGGTCCGGGTTCGAGCAGTACTTC. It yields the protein CAIRSGFEQYF.

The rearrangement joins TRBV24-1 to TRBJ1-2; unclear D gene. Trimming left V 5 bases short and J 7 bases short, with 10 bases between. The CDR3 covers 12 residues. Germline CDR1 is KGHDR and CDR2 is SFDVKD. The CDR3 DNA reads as TGTGCCACCAGTGGAGCCCTCGGTGGCTACACCTTC. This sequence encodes CATSGALGGYTF.

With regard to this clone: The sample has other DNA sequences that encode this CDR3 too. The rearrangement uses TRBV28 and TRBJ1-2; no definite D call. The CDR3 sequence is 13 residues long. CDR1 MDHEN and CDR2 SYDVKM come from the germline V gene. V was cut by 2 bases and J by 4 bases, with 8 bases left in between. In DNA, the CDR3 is TGTGCCAGCAGTTTAGGGCAGACCTATGGCTACACCTTC. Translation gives CASSLGQTYGYTF.

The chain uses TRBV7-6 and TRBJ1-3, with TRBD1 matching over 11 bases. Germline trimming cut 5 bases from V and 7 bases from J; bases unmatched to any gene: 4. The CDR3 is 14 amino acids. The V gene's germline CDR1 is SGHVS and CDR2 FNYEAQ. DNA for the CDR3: TGTGCCAGCAGCCTCGGGACAGGGGGGAACACCATATATTTT. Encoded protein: CASSLGTGGNTIYF.

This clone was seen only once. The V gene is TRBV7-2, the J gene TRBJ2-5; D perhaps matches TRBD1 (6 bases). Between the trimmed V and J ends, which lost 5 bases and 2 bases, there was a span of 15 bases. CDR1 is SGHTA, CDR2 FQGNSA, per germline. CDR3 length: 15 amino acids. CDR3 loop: CASSKGTTEQETQYF. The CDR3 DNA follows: TGTGCCAGCAGCAAAGGGACAACGGAACAAGAGACCCAGTACTTC.

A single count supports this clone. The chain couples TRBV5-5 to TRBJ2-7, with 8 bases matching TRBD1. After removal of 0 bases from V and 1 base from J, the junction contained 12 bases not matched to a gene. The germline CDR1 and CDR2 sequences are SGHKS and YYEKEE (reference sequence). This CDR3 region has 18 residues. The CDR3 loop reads CASSLEAGGGIGSYEQYF. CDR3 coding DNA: TGTGCCAGCAGCTTGGAAGCAGGGGGCGGAATTGGTTCCTACGAGCAGTACTTC.

In nucleotides, the CDR3 is TGTGCCAGCAGTTCGGTCCGGGGGGCCGACGGGGAGCTGTTTTTT. Translation gives CASSSVRGADGELFF. V usage is TRBV6-5 and J usage is TRBJ2-2; TRBD2 is a possible D gene (7 bases). The CDR3 loop spans 15 amino acids. Trimming took 4 bases from V and 7 from J, leaving 16 bases between them. From germline, CDR1 is MNHEY and CDR2 SVGAGI.

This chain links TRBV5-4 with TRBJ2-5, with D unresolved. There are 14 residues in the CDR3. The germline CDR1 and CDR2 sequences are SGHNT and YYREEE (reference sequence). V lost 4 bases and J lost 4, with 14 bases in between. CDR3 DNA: TGTGCCAGCAGCCAAGAACCGACAACAGAGACCCAGTACTTC. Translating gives CASSQEPTTETQYF.

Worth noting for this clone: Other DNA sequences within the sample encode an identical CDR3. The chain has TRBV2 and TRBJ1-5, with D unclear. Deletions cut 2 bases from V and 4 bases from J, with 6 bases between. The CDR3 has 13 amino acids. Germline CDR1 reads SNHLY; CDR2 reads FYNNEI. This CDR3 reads CASSELRNQPQHF. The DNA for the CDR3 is TGTGCCAGCAGTGAATTGAGGAATCAGCCCCAGCATTTT. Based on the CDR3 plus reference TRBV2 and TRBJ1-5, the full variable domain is EPEVTQTPSHQVTQMGQEVILRCVPISNHLYFYWYRQILGQKVEFLVSFYNNEISEKSEIFDDQFSVERPDGSNFTLKIRSTKLEDSAMYFCASSELRNQPQHFGDGTRLSIL.

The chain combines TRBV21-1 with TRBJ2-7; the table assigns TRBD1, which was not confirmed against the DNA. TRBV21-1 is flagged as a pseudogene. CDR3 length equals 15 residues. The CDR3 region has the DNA TGTGCCAGCAGCGGTTCGACAGGGACCTCTTACGAGCAGTACTTC. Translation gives CASSGSTGTSYEQYF.

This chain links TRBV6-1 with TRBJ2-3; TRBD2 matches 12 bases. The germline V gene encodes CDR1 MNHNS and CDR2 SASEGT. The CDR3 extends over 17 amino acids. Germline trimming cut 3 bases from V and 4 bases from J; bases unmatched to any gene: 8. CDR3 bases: TGTGCCAGCAGTGACCGTGGACTAGCGGGGTGGCCAGATACGCAGTATTTT. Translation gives CASSDRGLAGWPDTQYF.

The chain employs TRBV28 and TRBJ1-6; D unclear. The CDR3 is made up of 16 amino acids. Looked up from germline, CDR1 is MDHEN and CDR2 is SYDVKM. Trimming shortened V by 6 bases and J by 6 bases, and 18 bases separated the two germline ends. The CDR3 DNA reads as TGTGCCAGCAGCCTCCAGAGAGCGCCCCTTAATTCACCCCTCCACTTT. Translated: CASSLQRAPLNSPLHF.